The T cell receptor (beta chain) described here comes from a study of T cell responses to AZD1222 COVID-19 vaccine. Points from the study as a whole: Spike as a whole was targeted by vaccine-associated CD4 TCRs, dominant at 160-218 and 743-854. Among AZD1222 vaccinees, only six were seropositive at baseline. Vaccination with two AZD1222 doses was followed by a rise in Spike-specific TCR breadth and depth. In a largely white British group with more females than males, clonal diversity was possibly underestimated.

With regard to this clone: Its antigen is unknown.

Germline V gene data show CDR1 as KGHDR and CDR2 as SFDVKD. The CDR3 contains 13 residues. V lost 4 bases, J lost 7 bases, and 13 bases lay in between. Measured with immunoSEQ multiplex PCR; TCRdb has only the in-frame clones, and not every one. The sample carries 80,000 or so clones, around nine tenths recorded once. The sequenced sample was peripheral blood, obtained on day 0 of MenACWY control vaccination. The sequence was obtained from an adult in good health. The rearrangement uses TRBV24-1 and TRBJ2-7; D may be TRBD2 (5 bases). Here the CDR3 reads CATSDPSRGEQYF. The CDR3 region has the DNA TGTGCCACCAGTGACCCATCCCGAGGGGAGCAGTACTTC.